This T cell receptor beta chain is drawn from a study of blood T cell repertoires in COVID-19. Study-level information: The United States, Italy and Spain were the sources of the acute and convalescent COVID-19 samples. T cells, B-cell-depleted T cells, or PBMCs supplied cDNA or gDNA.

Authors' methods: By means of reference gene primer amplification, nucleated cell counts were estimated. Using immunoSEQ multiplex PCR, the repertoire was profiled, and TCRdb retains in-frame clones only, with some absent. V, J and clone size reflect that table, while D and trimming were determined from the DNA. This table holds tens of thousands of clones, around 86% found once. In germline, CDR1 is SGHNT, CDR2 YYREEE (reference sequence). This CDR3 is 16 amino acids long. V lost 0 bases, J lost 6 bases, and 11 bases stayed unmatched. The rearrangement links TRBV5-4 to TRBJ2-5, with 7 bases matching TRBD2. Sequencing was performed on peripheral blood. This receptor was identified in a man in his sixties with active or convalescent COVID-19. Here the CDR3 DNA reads TGTGCCAGCAGCTTGGGTTACAGCGGGGAAGTACAGACCCAGTACTTC. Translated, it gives CASSLGYSGEVQTQYF.